Sequencing of this T cell receptor beta chain was carried out in a study of shared clonotypes between healthy human individuals. General observations from the study: The low donor count limited represented genetic and exposure-history diversity. Naive subsets generally had larger estimated richness than memory subsets.

Naive CD8 isolation took CD45RO-negative cells positively selected for CCR7 and excluded terminally differentiated effector memory CD45RA+ cells. Deep level was the assay's run setting. Produced via immunoSEQ multiplex PCR; TCRdb's table is partial and in-frame only. The table includes approximately 590,000 clones, 95% to 96% detected once. A note on this clone: The antigen remains undetermined.

V shed 1 base, J shed 6 bases, and the junction held 10 bases outside the gene matches. The germline V gene encodes CDR1 GTSNPN and CDR2 SVGIG (reference sequence). The CDR3 is 15 residues long. This receptor was identified in a woman aged 25 to 45 in good health. Sequencing used naive CD8+ T cells sorted from blood. The chain couples TRBV30 to TRBJ1-2; 8 bases map to TRBD1. CDR3 amino acids: CAWSGSDREGDGYTF. The CDR3, as DNA: TGTGCCTGGAGTGGTTCGGACAGGGAAGGGGATGGCTACACCTTC.